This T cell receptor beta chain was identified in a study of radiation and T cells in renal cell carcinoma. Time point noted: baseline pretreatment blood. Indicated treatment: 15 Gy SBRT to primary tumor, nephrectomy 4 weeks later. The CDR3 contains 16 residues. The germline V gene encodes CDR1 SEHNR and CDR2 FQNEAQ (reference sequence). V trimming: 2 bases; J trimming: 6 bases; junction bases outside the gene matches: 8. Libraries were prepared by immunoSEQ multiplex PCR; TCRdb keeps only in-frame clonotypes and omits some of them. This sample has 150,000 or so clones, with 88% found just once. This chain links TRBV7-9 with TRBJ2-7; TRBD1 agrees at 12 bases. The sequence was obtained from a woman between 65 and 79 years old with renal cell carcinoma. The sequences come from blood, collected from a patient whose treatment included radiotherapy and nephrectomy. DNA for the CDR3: TGTGCCAGCAGCTTAATGCTTGGGACAGGGGGCTCCGAGCAGTACTTC. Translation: CASSLMLGTGGSEQYF.